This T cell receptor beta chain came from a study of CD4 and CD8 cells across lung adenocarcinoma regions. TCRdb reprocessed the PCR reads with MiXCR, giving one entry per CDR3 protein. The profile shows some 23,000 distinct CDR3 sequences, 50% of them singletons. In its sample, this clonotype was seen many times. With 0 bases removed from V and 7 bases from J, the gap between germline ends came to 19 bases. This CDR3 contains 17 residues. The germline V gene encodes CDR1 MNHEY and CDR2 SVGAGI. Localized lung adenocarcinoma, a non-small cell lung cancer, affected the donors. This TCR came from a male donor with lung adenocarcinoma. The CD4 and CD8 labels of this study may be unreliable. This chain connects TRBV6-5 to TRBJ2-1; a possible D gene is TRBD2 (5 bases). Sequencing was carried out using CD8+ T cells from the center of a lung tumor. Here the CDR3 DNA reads TGTGCCAGCAGTTACTCCTCTATGGGGAGAAGCTTGAATGAGCAGTTCTTC. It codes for CASSYSSMGRSLNEQFF.